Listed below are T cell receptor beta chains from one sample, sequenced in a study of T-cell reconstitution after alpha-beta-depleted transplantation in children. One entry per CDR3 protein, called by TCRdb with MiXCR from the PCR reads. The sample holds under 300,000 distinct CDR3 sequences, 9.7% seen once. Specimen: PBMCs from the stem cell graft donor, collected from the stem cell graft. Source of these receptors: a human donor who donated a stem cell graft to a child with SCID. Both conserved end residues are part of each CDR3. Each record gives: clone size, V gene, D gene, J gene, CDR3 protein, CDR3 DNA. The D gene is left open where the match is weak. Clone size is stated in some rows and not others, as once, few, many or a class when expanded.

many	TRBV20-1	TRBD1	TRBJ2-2	CSARDRRGLTGELFF	TGCAGTGCTAGAGATCGCAGGGGGCTCACCGGGGAGCTGTTTTTT
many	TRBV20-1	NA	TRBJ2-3	CSAIGKSDTQYF	TGCAGTGCTATAGGGAAATCAGATACGCAGTATTTT
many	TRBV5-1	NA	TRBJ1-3	CASSRDRSSGNTIYF	TGCGCCAGCAGCAGGGACCGGAGCTCTGGAAACACCATATATTTT
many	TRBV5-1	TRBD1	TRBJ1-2	CASSLGTGIVYGYTF	TGCGCCAGCAGCTTGGGGACAGGGATTGTCTATGGCTACACCTTC
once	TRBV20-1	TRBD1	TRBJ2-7	CSVGGRVSYEQYF	TGCAGTGTAGGGGGCAGGGTTAGCTACGAGCAGTACTTC
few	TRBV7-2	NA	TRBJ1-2	CASSLGGSRGYTF	TGTGCCAGCAGCTTAGGGGGGTCGAGAGGCTACACCTTC
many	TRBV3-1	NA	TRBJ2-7	CASSRGLLGAYEQYF	TGTGCCAGCAGCCGAGGCCTACTCGGGGCCTACGAGCAGTACTTC
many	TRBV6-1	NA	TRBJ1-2	CASSADRPRSYTF	TGTGCCAGCAGTGCCGACAGGCCTCGAAGCTACACCTTC
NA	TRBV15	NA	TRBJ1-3	CATSRVTGNPSGNTIYF	TGTGCCACCAGCAGAGTCACAGGAAATCCCTCTGGAAACACCATATATTTT
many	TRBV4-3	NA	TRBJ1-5	CASSPGWGPNQPQHF	TGCGCCAGCAGCCCGGGTTGGGGTCCTAATCAGCCCCAGCATTTT
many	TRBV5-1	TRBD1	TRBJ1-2	CASSLEGQGYGYTF	TGTGCCAGCAGCTTAGAGGGACAGGGATATGGCTACACCTTC
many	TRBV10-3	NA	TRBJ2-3	CATSPRSGTSTDTQYF	TGTGCCACTTCTCCCCGGTCCGGGACCAGCACAGATACGCAGTATTTT
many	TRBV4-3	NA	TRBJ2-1	CASSQDGRGSDEQFF	TGCGCCAGCAGCCAAGATGGGCGAGGTTCGGATGAGCAGTTCTTC
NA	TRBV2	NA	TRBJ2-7	CASSEYAYEQYF	TGTGCCAGCAGTGAATACGCCTACGAGCAGTACTTC